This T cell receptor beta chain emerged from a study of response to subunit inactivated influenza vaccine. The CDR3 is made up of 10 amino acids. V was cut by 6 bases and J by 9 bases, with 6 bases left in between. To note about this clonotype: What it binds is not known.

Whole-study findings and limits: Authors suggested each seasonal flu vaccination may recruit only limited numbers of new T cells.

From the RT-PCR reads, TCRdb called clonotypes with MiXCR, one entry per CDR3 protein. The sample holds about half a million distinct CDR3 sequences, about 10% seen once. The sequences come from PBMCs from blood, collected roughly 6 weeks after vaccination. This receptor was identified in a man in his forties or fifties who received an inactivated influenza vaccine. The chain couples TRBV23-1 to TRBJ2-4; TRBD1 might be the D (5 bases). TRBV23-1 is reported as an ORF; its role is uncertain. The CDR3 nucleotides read TGCGCCAGCAGCCAGGGCATTCAGTACTTC. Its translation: CASSQGIQYF.